One sample yielded the 12 T cell receptor beta chains listed below, sequenced in a study of blood T cell repertoires in COVID-19. TCRdb's table, derived via immunoSEQ multiplex PCR, lists solely in-frame clones and lacks some. The repertoire holds under 150,000 clones, with approximately 84% as singletons. The sample consisted of peripheral blood. These receptors all come from a man in his forties or fifties with acute or convalescent COVID-19.

This chain joins TRBV27 and TRBJ2-3, with 9 bases matching TRBD2. Germline assignment: CDR1 MNHEY and CDR2 SMNVEV (reference sequence). The CDR3 has 15 residues. The ends lost 4 bases at V and 7 bases at J; junction bases unmatched: 9. The CDR3 nucleotides read TGTGCCAGCAGTTATTCTGCGGGGGGGCCGTATACGCAGTATTTT. Its protein product is CASSYSAGGPYTQYF.

The CDR3 sequence: CATSSRLAGAGDTQYF. In DNA form, the CDR3 reads TGTGCCACCAGCTCTCGACTAGCGGGGGCGGGAGATACGCAGTATTTT. V usage is TRBV15 and J usage is TRBJ2-3, with 12 bases fitting TRBD2. Germline assignment: CDR1 LNHNV and CDR2 YYDKDF (reference sequence). There are 16 residues in the CDR3. With 5 bases clipped from V and 5 bases from J, the junction kept 8 bases outside the gene matches.

The chain carries TRBV12-3 or TRBV12-4 and TRBJ2-1; unclear D gene. CDR3 size: 13 residues. Trimming shortened V by 7 bases and J by 9 bases, and 16 bases separated the two germline ends. The CDR3 loop is CASTDQAPREQFF. The CDR3 nucleotides are TGTGCCAGCACTGACCAGGCGCCGCGTGAGCAGTTCTTC.

CDR3 bases: TGTGCCAGCAGCTATCTGGACAGAGCTAACTATGGCTACACCTTC. Translated: CASSYLDRANYGYTF. The chain joins TRBV9 to TRBJ1-2; possibly TRBD1 for D (6 bases). Germline-derived CDR1 and CDR2 are SGDLS and YYNGEE. V was pared by 4 bases and J by 0 bases, with 13 bases between. CDR3 length equals 15 residues.

V usage is TRBV5-6 and J usage is TRBJ1-2; 9 positions agree with TRBD1. V trimming: 4 bases; J trimming: 0 bases; junction bases outside the gene matches: 7. Germline values: CDR1 SGHDT, CDR2 YYEEEE. This CDR3 region has 16 residues. The CDR3 bases are TGTGCCAGCAGCGAAGGGACAGGGCTACCTAACTATGGCTACACCTTC. Protein: CASSEGTGLPNYGYTF.

The chain joins TRBV9 to TRBJ1-3, with D maybe TRBD1 (6 bases). V was shortened by 4 bases and J by 4 bases, with 12 bases between the two germline ends. Germline CDR1 reads SGDLS; CDR2 reads YYNGEE. CDR3 size: 14 residues. The CDR3 sequence: CASSIGGLGNTIYF. The CDR3 nucleotides read TGTGCCAGCAGCATAGGGGGGCTGGGAAACACCATATATTTT. Looking up the rest from reference TRBV9 and TRBJ1-3 gives the full variable domain: DSGVTQTPKHLITATGQRVTLRCSPRSGDLSVYWYQQSLDQGLQFLIQYYNGEERAKGNILERFSAQQFPDLHSELNLSSLELGDSALYFCASSIGGLGNTIYFGEGSWLTVV.

The chain carries TRBV19 and TRBJ2-2; 10 bases map to TRBD1. The V segment lost 8 bases and the J segment 3 bases; nucleotides outside the gene matches: 6. This CDR3 contains 15 residues. Germline V gives CDR1 LNHDA, CDR2 SQIVND (reference sequence). In DNA form, the CDR3 reads TGTGCCAGTTCGAGGGACAGGGGATACACCGGGGAGCTGTTTTTT. It encodes CASSRDRGYTGELFF.

The chain carries TRBV28 and TRBJ1-5; possibly TRBD1 for D (5 bases). In germline, CDR1 is MDHEN, CDR2 SYDVKM. The germline V and J ends were trimmed by 6 bases and 6 bases, with 9 bases remaining between them. The CDR3 totals 12 residues. This CDR3 is CASSLTAQPQHF. CDR3 in DNA: TGTGCCAGCAGCCTGACAGCTCAGCCCCAGCATTTT.

A few counts support this clone. The chain uses TRBV28 and TRBJ2-7; 9 nucleotides agree with TRBD2. With V trimmed by 7 bases and J by 7 bases, 11 bases remained unmatched. The germline V gene encodes CDR1 MDHEN and CDR2 SYDVKM. CDR3 length equals 14 residues. The CDR3 reads CASIPAGGRREQYF. The DNA of the CDR3 is TGTGCCAGCATTCCAGCGGGGGGCCGGAGGGAGCAGTACTTC.

This clone occurred a few times. J is TRBJ1-2 and V is TRBV20-1; no clear D gene. V gave up 3 bases and J gave up 3 bases, with 5 bases separating them. CDR1 is DFQATT, CDR2 SNEGSKA, per germline (reference sequence). This CDR3 is 11 amino acids long. The CDR3 sequence: CSARAYYGYTF. DNA for the CDR3: TGCAGTGCTAGGGCCTACTATGGCTACACCTTC.

The chain uses TRBV6-1 and TRBJ2-5; no definite D call. Trimming shortened V by 2 bases and J by 3 bases, and 4 bases separated the two germline ends. Germline V gene data show CDR1 as MNHNS and CDR2 as SASEGT. The CDR3 runs to 12 residues. In DNA form, the CDR3 reads TGTGCCAGCAGTGAACAGAAAGAGACCCAGTACTTC. Residues: CASSEQKETQYF.

The rearrangement joins TRBV5-6 to TRBJ2-5; 8 bases line up with TRBD1. This CDR3 is 15 amino acids long. The V segment lost 3 bases and the J segment 1 base; nucleotides outside the gene matches: 5. Per the germline V gene, CDR1 is SGHDT and CDR2 is YYEEEE. The CDR3 nucleotides read TGTGCCAGCAGCTCATGGGGACAGGTCCAAGAGACCCAGTACTTC. Protein sequence: CASSSWGQVQETQYF.